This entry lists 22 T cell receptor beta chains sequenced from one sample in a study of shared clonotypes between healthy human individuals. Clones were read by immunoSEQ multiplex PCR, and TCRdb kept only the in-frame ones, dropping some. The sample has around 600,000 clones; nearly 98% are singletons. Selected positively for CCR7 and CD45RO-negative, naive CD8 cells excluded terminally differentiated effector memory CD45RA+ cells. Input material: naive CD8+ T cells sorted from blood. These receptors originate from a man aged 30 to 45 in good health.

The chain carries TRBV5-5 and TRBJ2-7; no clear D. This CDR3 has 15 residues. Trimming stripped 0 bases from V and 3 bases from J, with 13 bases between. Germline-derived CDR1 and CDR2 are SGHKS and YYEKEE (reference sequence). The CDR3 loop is CASSLASHNYYEQYF. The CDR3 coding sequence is TGTGCCAGCAGCTTGGCATCACATAACTACTACGAGCAGTACTTC.

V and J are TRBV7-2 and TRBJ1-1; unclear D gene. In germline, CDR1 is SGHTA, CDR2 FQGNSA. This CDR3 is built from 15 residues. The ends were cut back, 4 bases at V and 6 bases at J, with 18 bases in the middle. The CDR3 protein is CASSSTGWGFPEAFF. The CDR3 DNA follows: TGTGCCAGCAGCTCCACCGGGTGGGGATTTCCTGAAGCTTTCTTT.

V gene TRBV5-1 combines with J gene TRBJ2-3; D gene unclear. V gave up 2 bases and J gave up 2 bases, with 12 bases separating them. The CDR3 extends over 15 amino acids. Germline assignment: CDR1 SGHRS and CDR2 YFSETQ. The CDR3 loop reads CASSFIDGYTDTQYF. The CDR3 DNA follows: TGCGCCAGCAGCTTTATCGACGGCTACACAGATACGCAGTATTTT.

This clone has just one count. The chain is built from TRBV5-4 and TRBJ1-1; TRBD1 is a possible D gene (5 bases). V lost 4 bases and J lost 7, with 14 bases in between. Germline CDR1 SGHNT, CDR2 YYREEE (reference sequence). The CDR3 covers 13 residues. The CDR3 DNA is TGTGCCAGCAGCCCCGGTGGAGGGGATGAAGCTTTCTTT. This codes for CASSPGGGDEAFF.

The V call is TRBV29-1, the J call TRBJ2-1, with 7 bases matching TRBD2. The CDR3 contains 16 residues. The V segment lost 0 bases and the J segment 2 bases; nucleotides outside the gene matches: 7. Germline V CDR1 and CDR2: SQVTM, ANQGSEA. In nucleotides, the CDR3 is TGCAGCGTTGAAGAGGGGCTAGCGGTTGCCTACAATGAGCAGTTCTTC. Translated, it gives CSVEEGLAVAYNEQFF.

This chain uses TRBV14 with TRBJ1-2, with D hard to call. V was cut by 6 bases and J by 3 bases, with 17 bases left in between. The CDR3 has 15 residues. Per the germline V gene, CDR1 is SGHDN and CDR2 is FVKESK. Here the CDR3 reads CASRDFRFVDYGYTF. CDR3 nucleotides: TGTGCCAGCAGGGACTTTAGATTTGTGGACTATGGCTACACCTTC.

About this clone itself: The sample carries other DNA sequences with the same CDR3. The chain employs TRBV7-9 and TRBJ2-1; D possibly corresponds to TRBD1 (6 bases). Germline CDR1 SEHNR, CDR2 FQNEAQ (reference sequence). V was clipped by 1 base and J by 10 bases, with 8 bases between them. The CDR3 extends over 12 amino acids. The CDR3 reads CASSLGTGEQFF. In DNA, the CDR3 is TGTGCCAGCAGCTTAGGAACAGGGGAGCAGTTCTTC.

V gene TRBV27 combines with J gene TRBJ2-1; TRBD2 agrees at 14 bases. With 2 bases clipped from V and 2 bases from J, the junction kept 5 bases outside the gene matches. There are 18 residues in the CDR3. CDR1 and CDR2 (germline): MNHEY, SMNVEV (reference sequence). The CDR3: CASSLRLAGGFTYNEQFF. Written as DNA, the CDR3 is TGTGCCAGCAGTTTAAGACTAGCGGGAGGGTTCACCTACAATGAGCAGTTCTTC.

CDR3 coding DNA: TGTGCCAGCAGCTTTAGCGACGAGCAGTACTTC. This codes for CASSFSDEQYF. This chain links TRBV7-9 with TRBJ2-7; tentative D call: TRBD2 (5 bases). Germline V CDR1 and CDR2: SEHNR, FQNEAQ (reference sequence). The CDR3 runs to 11 residues. The V gene lost 3 bases and the J gene lost 5 bases, with 5 bases spanning the gap.

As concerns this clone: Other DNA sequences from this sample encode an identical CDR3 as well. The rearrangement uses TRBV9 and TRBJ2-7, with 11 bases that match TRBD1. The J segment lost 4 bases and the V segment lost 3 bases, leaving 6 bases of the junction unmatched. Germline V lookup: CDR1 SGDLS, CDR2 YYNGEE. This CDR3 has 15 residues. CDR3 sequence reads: CASSAGQGAGYEQYF. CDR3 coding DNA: TGTGCCAGCAGCGCAGGACAGGGGGCGGGATACGAGCAGTACTTC. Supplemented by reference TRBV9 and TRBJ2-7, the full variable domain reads DSGVTQTPKHLITATGQRVTLRCSPRSGDLSVYWYQQSLDQGLQFLIQYYNGEERAKGNILERFSAQQFPDLHSELNLSSLELGDSALYFCASSAGQGAGYEQYFGPGTRLTVT.

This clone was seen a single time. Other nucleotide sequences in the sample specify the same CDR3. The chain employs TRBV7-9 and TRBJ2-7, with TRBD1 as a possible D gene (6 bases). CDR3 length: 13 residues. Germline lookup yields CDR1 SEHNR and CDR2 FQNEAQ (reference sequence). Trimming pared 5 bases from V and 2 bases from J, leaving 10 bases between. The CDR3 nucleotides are TGTGCCAGCAGCCACAGGGTCCCCTACGAGCAGTACTTC. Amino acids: CASSHRVPYEQYF.

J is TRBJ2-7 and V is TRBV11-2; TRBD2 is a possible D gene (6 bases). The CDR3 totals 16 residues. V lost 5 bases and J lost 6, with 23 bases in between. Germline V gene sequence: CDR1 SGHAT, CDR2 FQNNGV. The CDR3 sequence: CASSPGGAGLNLEQYF. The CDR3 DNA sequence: TGTGCCAGCAGCCCTGGAGGGGCTGGACTGAACCTCGAGCAGTACTTC.

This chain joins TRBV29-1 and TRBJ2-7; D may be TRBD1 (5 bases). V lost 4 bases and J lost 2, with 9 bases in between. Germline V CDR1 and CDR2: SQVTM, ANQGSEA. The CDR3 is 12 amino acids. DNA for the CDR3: TGCAGCGTTGTGGCAGGGCCCTACGAGCAGTACTTC. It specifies CSVVAGPYEQYF.

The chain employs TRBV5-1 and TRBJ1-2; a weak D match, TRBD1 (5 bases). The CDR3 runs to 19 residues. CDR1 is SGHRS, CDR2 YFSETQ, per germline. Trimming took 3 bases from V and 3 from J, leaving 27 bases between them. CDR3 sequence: CASSSPRDIRQPRDYGYTF. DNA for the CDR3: TGCGCCAGCAGCTCCCCCAGAGATATTAGACAGCCAAGGGACTATGGCTACACCTTC.

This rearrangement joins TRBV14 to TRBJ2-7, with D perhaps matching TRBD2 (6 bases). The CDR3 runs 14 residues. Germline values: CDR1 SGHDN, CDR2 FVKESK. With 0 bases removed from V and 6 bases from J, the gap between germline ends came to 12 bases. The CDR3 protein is CASSQERGVSEQYF. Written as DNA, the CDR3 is TGTGCCAGCAGCCAAGAACGCGGGGTAAGCGAGCAGTACTTC.

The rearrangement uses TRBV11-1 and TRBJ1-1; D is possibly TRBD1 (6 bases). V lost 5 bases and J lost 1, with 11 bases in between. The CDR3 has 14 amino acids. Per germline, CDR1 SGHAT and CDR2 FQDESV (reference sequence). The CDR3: CASSQGTSNTEAFF. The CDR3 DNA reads TGTGCCAGCAGCCAAGGGACATCGAACACTGAAGCTTTCTTT.

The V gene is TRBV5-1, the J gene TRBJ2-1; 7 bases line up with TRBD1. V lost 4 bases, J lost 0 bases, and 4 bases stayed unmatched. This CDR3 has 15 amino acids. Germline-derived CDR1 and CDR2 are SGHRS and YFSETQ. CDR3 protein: CASSPGQSSYNEQFF. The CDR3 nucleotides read TGCGCCAGCAGCCCGGGACAGAGCTCCTACAATGAGCAGTTCTTC.

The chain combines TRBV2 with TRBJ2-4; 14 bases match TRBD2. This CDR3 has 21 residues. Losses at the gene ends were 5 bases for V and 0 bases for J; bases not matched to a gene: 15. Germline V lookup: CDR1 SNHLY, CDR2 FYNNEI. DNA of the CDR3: TGTGCCAGCAGTTTTCACACAGGACTAGCGGGAGGAATACTAGCCAAAAACATTCAGTACTTC. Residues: CASSFHTGLAGGILAKNIQYF.

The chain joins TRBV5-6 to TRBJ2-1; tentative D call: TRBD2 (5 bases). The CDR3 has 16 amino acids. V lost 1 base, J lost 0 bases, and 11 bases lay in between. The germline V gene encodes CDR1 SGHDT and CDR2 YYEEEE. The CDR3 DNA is TGTGCCAGCAGCTTGTCGGGGTATAGCTCCTACAATGAGCAGTTCTTC. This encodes CASSLSGYSSYNEQFF. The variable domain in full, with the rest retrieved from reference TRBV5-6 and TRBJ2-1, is DAGVTQSPTHLIKTRGQQVTLRCSPKSGHDTVSWYQQALGQGPQFIFQYYEEEERQRGNFPDRFSGHQFPNYSSELNVNALLLGDSALYLCASSLSGYSSYNEQFFGPGTRLTVL.

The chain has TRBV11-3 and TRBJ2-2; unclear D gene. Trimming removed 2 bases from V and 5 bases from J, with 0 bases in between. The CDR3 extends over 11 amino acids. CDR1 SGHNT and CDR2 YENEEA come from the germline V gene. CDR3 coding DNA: TGTGCCAGCAGCTTAACCGGGGAGCTGTTTTTT. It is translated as CASSLTGELFF.

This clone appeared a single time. The DNA of the CDR3 is TGCGCCAGCAGCTTGGAGGGCCCGGGGTCCGGAAACACCATATATTTT. Translating gives CASSLEGPGSGNTIYF. The chain is built from TRBV5-1 and TRBJ1-3; no definite D call. Germline V gene sequence: CDR1 SGHRS, CDR2 YFSETQ. The CDR3 consists of 16 residues. The germline V and J ends were trimmed by 0 bases and 4 bases, with 14 bases remaining between them.

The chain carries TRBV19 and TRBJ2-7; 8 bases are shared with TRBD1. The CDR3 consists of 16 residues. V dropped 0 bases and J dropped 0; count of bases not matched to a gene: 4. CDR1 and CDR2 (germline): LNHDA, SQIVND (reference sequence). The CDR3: CASSIEGDRTSYEQYF. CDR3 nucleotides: TGTGCCAGTAGTATAGAAGGGGACAGGACCTCCTACGAGCAGTACTTC.